This TCR beta chain was observed in a study of T cell responses to AZD1222 COVID-19 vaccine. Whole-study findings and limits: Two AZD1222 administrations were followed by greater Spike-specific TCR breadth and depth. Clonal diversity was possibly underestimated; the donors were predominantly white British and more often female. Spike-wide vaccine-associated CD4 TCRs dominated at 160-218 and 743-854. Nearly half of spike-specific TCRs reportedly target variant regions that are unmutated in the B.1.351 and B.1.1.7 variants.

Profiled with immunoSEQ multiplex PCR; TCRdb holds only in-frame clones, not every one. The table records some 85,000 clones, around 90% of them present only once. Regarding this clone: Its target is not known.

The sequencing used peripheral blood, collected on day 0 of AZD1222 vaccination. The sequence was obtained from an adult in good health.

The CDR3 sequence is CASSDLALSYEQYF. The CDR3 DNA is TGTGCCAGCAGCGATCTAGCGTTGTCCTACGAGCAGTACTTC. The V gene is TRBV7-3, the J gene TRBJ2-7; D perhaps matches TRBD2 (6 bases). The CDR3 is 14 amino acids. In germline, CDR1 is SGHTA, CDR2 FQGTGA. Trimming left V 5 bases short and J 1 base short, with 12 bases between.